Sequencing of this TCR beta chain was carried out in a study of blood T cell repertoires in COVID-19. Study background: Sites in the United States, Italy and Spain provided acute and convalescent COVID-19 samples. Sample material is recorded as cDNA or gDNA derived from T cells, B-cell-depleted T cells, or PBMCs.

Authors' data handling: Reference gene primer amplification yielded estimated nucleated cell counts. Profiled with immunoSEQ multiplex PCR; TCRdb holds only in-frame clones, not every one. Clonal size and the V and J genes are those of that table, whereas D and trimming came from the DNA. The sample carries 45,000 or so clones, over 70% recorded once. The CDR3 consists of 13 residues. The V end lost 4 bases, the J end lost 2 bases, and 7 bases lay between the germline ends. Germline lookup yields CDR1 KGHSH and CDR2 LQKENI. The chain carries TRBV18 and TRBJ2-3; no reliable D call. Input material: peripheral blood. This clonotype originated in a human donor in a cohort sampled during active COVID-19. As DNA, the CDR3 is TGTGCCAGCTCACTCGCGGCCACAGATACGCAGTATTTT. Translation: CASSLAATDTQYF.